The 23 T cell receptor beta chains in this list originate from one sample, sequenced in a study of a mutant IDH1 vaccine in newly diagnosed glioma. Time point of the sample: week 35, safety follow-up. Mutant IDH1 20-mer peptide, at 300 ug, made up each vaccine dose, with topical imiquimod. Data came from immunoSEQ multiplex PCR; TCRdb stores just in-frame clones and leaves some out. The table lists under 50,000 clones, around 89% of them singletons. The antigens for these receptors are not known. Source: PBMCs, taken from a glioma patient whose treatment included an IDH1 peptide vaccine. The receptors derive from a woman between 35 and 50 years old with glioma.

The chain couples TRBV5-6 to TRBJ1-1, with D perhaps matching TRBD1 (6 bases). The CDR3 has 14 residues. Trimming removed 7 bases from V and 4 bases from J, with 17 bases in between. Germline CDR1 is SGHDT and CDR2 is YYEEEE. This CDR3 is CASALQGGATEAFF. CDR3 coding DNA: TGTGCCAGCGCACTACAGGGTGGCGCCACTGAAGCTTTCTTT. Filled out from reference TRBV5-6 and TRBJ1-1, the complete variable domain reads DAGVTQSPTHLIKTRGQQVTLRCSPKSGHDTVSWYQQALGQGPQFIFQYYEEEERQRGNFPDRFSGHQFPNYSSELNVNALLLGDSALYLCASALQGGATEAFFGQGTRLTVV.

This chain uses TRBV19 with TRBJ2-1; 7 nucleotides align to TRBD1. Trimming removed 7 bases from V and 6 bases from J; junction bases left unmatched: 12. The CDR3 is 15 amino acids. CDR1 and CDR2 (germline): LNHDA, SQIVND (reference sequence). The CDR3 DNA reads as TGTGCCAGTACCAGTCGAACCTCAGGGGGCAATGAGCAGTTCTTC. As protein: CASTSRTSGGNEQFF.

The rearrangement joins TRBV29-1 to TRBJ1-1; the D is unclear. Looked up from germline, CDR1 is SQVTM and CDR2 is ANQGSEA. Trimming removed 2 bases at V and 0 bases at J, with 10 bases between. There are 14 residues in the CDR3. CDR3 residues: CSVERREVNTEAFF. CDR3 coding DNA: TGCAGCGTTGAAAGAAGGGAGGTGAACACTGAAGCTTTCTTT.

The chain recombines TRBV6-6 with TRBJ1-1; D unresolved. V lost 6 bases, J lost 0 bases, and 11 bases lay in between. Germline V gene lookup returns CDR1 MNHNY and CDR2 SVGAGI (reference sequence). The CDR3 loop spans 14 amino acids. In DNA, the CDR3 is TGTGCCAGCAGCGCAAACGGGTTGAACACTGAAGCTTTCTTT. Translating it yields CASSANGLNTEAFF.

The V gene is TRBV7-2, the J gene TRBJ2-1, with TRBD1 as a possible D gene (5 bases). CDR1 SGHTA and CDR2 FQGNSA come from the germline V gene. This CDR3 comprises 15 residues. Trimming left V 6 bases short and J 8 bases short, with 20 bases between. The CDR3 DNA is TGTGCCAGCAGTTTTACCAGGGTAGTGGCGGATGAGCAGTTCTTC. Its protein product is CASSFTRVVADEQFF. Full variable domain (remainder filled in from reference TRBV7-2 and TRBJ2-1): GAGVSQSPSNKVTEKGKDVELRCDPISGHTALYWYRQSLGQGLEFLIYFQGNSAPDKSGLPSDRFSAERTGGSVSTLTIQRTQQEDSAVYLCASSFTRVVADEQFFGPGTRLTVL.

The chain has TRBV7-9 and TRBJ2-3; D unclear. The CDR3 has 15 residues. Trimming took off 2 bases at V and 1 base at J, with 10 bases between the two ends. Germline CDR1 and CDR2: SEHNR and FQNEAQ (reference sequence). The CDR3 region has the DNA TGTGCCAGCAGCTTAAAGGGTCGACGCACAGATACGCAGTATTTT. Translating it yields CASSLKGRRTDTQYF. Full variable domain (remainder filled in from reference TRBV7-9 and TRBJ2-3): DTGVSQNPRHKITKRGQNVTFRCDPISEHNRLYWYRQTLGQGPEFLTYFQNEAQLEKSRLLSDRFSAERPKGSFSTLEIQRTEQGDSAMYLCASSLKGRRTDTQYFGPGTRLTVL.

The chain recombines TRBV6-4 with TRBJ1-5; maybe TRBD1 (5 bases). V lost 3 bases to trimming and J lost 11 bases, with 20 bases between them. The CDR3 covers 15 residues. Germline CDR1 MRHNA, CDR2 SNTAGT. Written as DNA, the CDR3 is TGTGCCAGCAGTGAAGGTCGGGAGGGGCGGAGGGCCCAGCATTTT. This gives the protein CASSEGREGRRAQHF.

This chain links TRBV6-6 with TRBJ1-1; tentative D call: TRBD1 (6 bases). Trimming shortened V by 5 bases and J by 4 bases, and 14 bases separated the two germline ends. The CDR3 covers 14 residues. Germline-derived CDR1 and CDR2 are MNHNY and SVGAGI (reference sequence). This CDR3 reads CASSGHTGSTEAFF. The CDR3 DNA reads as TGTGCCAGCAGTGGCCACACAGGGAGCACTGAAGCTTTCTTT.

This chain uses TRBV6-1 with TRBJ1-1; 8 positions agree with TRBD1. The trim removed 6 bases at V and 3 bases at J, leaving 9 bases unmatched. Germline V CDR1 and CDR2: MNHNS, SASEGT. This CDR3 spans 15 amino acids. The CDR3 DNA sequence: TGTGCCAGCAGGTACCTCGGACAGGGATACACTGAAGCTTTCTTT. Translation gives CASRYLGQGYTEAFF.

This clone was detected once. The chain employs TRBV6-1 and TRBJ1-5; the D gene is possibly TRBD1 (5 bases). Per germline, CDR1 MNHNS and CDR2 SASEGT. Trimming shortened V by 7 bases and J by 3 bases, and 13 bases separated the two germline ends. CDR3 length: 14 amino acids. CDR3 amino acids: CASTTATHNQPQHF. The CDR3 coding sequence is TGTGCCAGCACGACAGCTACTCACAATCAGCCCCAGCATTTT.

The V gene is TRBV29-1, the J gene TRBJ1-5; 8 bases are a match to TRBD1. V lost 5 bases, J lost 9 bases, and 12 bases stayed unmatched. Germline loops: CDR1 SQVTM, CDR2 ANQGSEA. The CDR3 runs 14 residues. The CDR3: CSVSQGAAFGPQHF. The CDR3 DNA is TGCAGCGTTTCTCAGGGGGCCGCTTTCGGGCCCCAGCATTTT.

This clone appeared once. The chain recombines TRBV28 with TRBJ1-5; 9 positions agree with TRBD1. The length of the CDR3 is 14 residues. V dropped 6 bases and J dropped 5; count of bases not matched to a gene: 5. From germline, CDR1 is MDHEN and CDR2 SYDVKM. CDR3 protein: CASSARTGDQPQHF. As DNA, the CDR3 is TGTGCCAGCAGCGCCCGGACAGGGGATCAGCCCCAGCATTTT.

This clone appeared once. The J gene is TRBJ1-1, the V gene TRBV19; TRBD1 matches at 8 bases. With 3 bases clipped from V and 6 bases from J, the junction kept 6 bases outside the gene matches. CDR3 length equals 14 residues. Germline V gene sequence: CDR1 LNHDA, CDR2 SQIVND (reference sequence). In DNA form, the CDR3 reads TGTGCCAGTAGTATGGGACCAGGGGGCCCTGAAGCTTTCTTT. Translation: CASSMGPGGPEAFF.

The chain employs TRBV7-2 and TRBJ2-3; 7 bases match TRBD2. The CDR3 has 14 amino acids. J was trimmed by 4 bases and V by 5 bases; bases with no gene match: 6. Germline lookup yields CDR1 SGHTA and CDR2 FQGNSA. CDR3 sequence: CASSAGDSPDTQYF. In DNA form, the CDR3 reads TGTGCCAGCAGCGCGGGGGATTCCCCAGATACGCAGTATTTT.

The chain uses TRBV19 and TRBJ1-2; TRBD1 aligns across 8 bases. Germline V lookup: CDR1 LNHDA, CDR2 SQIVND (reference sequence). This CDR3 contains 13 residues. V gave up 6 bases and J gave up 8 bases; unmatched junction bases: 8. The CDR3 protein is CASRGQAVGGYTF. The CDR3 DNA reads TGTGCCAGTAGGGGACAGGCCGTAGGAGGCTACACCTTC.

The CDR3 sequence: CASSLTTGTSGWFF. The DNA for the CDR3 is TGCGCCAGCAGCTTAACAACCGGGACTAGCGGGTGGTTCTTC. The chain recombines TRBV5-1 with TRBJ2-1, with 12 positions matching TRBD2. Germline CDR1 and CDR2: SGHRS and YFSETQ. Unmatched junction bases numbered 9, after V lost 2 bases and J lost 15 bases. This CDR3 contains 14 residues.

The chain uses TRBV7-8 and TRBJ2-7; TRBD1 is a possible D gene (6 bases). The CDR3 consists of 15 residues. Germline-derived CDR1 and CDR2 are SGHVS and FQNEAQ. Trimming cost V 5 bases and J 5 bases, with 19 bases left between them. CDR3 amino acids: CASSRLQGPTNEQYF. The CDR3 DNA follows: TGTGCCAGCAGCCGCCTCCAGGGGCCCACAAACGAGCAGTACTTC.

The V and J genes are TRBV19 and TRBJ1-5; D is possibly TRBD1 (5 bases). The germline V gene encodes CDR1 LNHDA and CDR2 SQIVND (reference sequence). This CDR3 has 16 residues. The V end lost 5 bases, the J end lost 4 bases, and 18 bases lay between the germline ends. The CDR3 DNA is TGTGCCAGTAGTTTGAGGTACAGCGGGGGAAATCAGCCCCAGCATTTT. It is translated as CASSLRYSGGNQPQHF.

This chain connects TRBV9 to TRBJ1-2; maybe TRBD1 (5 bases). The CDR3 extends over 18 amino acids. The germline gives CDR1 SGDLS, CDR2 YYNGEE. V lost 0 bases and J lost 4, with 22 bases in between. The CDR3 DNA sequence: TGTGCCAGCAGCGTAGAACCTGCAGGGAGAGGGGATAGCTATGGCTACACCTTC. This gives the protein CASSVEPAGRGDSYGYTF.

The CDR3 protein is CASSPGASSYEQYF. In DNA, the CDR3 is TGCGCCAGCAGCCCGGGGGCCAGCTCCTACGAGCAGTACTTC. V gene TRBV4-1 combines with J gene TRBJ2-7; possibly TRBD1 or TRBD2 for D (6 bases each). V was clipped by 4 bases and J by 0 bases, with 10 bases between them. Per germline, CDR1 MGHRA and CDR2 YSYEKL. This CDR3 region has 14 residues.

The chain employs TRBV27 and TRBJ1-1; D is uncertain. The V end was cut by 7 bases, the J end by 4 bases, with 13 bases between. The germline CDR1 and CDR2 sequences are MNHEY and SMNVEV (reference sequence). The CDR3 consists of 13 residues. CDR3 nucleotides: TGTGCCAGCAATAGTGGGCAGTCCACTGAAGCTTTCTTT. This gives the protein CASNSGQSTEAFF.

This clone was seen just once. This chain connects TRBV29-1 to TRBJ2-5; 8 nucleotides align to TRBD2. CDR1 is SQVTM and CDR2 is ANQGSEA in the germline V gene. The V gene end was trimmed by 4 bases and the J gene end by 3 bases; junction bases not matched to a gene: 7. The CDR3 covers 14 residues. CDR3 loop: CSVARSGSEETQYF. The CDR3 coding sequence is TGCAGCGTTGCGAGGAGCGGGAGCGAAGAGACCCAGTACTTC.

The gene calls are TRBV6-1 and TRBJ2-5, with TRBD1 as a possible D gene (5 bases). The germline V gene encodes CDR1 MNHNS and CDR2 SASEGT. V was clipped by 6 bases and J by 4 bases, with 18 bases between them. The CDR3 contains 15 residues. This chain's CDR3 is CASRPRTRVSETQYF. The DNA of the CDR3 is TGTGCCAGCAGGCCTAGGACACGGGTTTCAGAGACCCAGTACTTC.